This T cell receptor beta chain was sequenced during a study of shared clonotypes between healthy human individuals. Study as a whole: Three men and a couple of women, aged 18 to 49, were donors. Findings and limits, study-wide: Tissues were not sampled, only blood, and their repertoires likely differ.

For this clone: The antigen is not known.

Division of CD4+ cells produced a CD45RA+ naive subset and a CD45RA-negative memory subset. Trimming left V 3 bases short and J 4 bases short, with 10 bases between. Germline V gene data show CDR1 as MNHEY and CDR2 as SVGAGI. The CDR3 totals 14 residues. Repertoires were generated with immunoSEQ multiplex PCR, while TCRdb's copy carries only in-frame clones and drops some. This sample has about 510,000 clones; 96% occur once, and the top ten carry 0.055% to 0.075%. The sample was naive CD4+ T cells sorted from blood. Subset specified: CD45RA+ positively selected. The genes are TRBV6-5 and TRBJ2-4; D uncertain. The receptor was isolated from a woman under 40 in good health. This CDR3 reads CASSYSYRKNIQYF. CDR3 nucleotide sequence: TGTGCCAGCAGTTATTCGTACAGAAAAAACATTCAGTACTTC.